Each of the 14 T cell receptor beta chains below was sequenced from the same sample in a study of shared clonotypes between healthy human individuals. Using immunoSEQ multiplex PCR, the repertoire was profiled, and TCRdb retains in-frame clones only, with some absent. The sample carries more than 2,000,000 clones, 80% to 95% recorded once. Sequenced: naive CD4+ T cells from PBMCs. Subset indicated: CD45RA+ positively selected. These receptor sequences come from a man between 18 and 35 years old in good health. Some clones in this sample may be carry-over from other donors' samples.

The chain couples TRBV29-1 to TRBJ2-7, with TRBD2 matching over 7 bases. This CDR3 region has 13 residues. With 0 bases clipped from V and 3 bases from J, the junction kept 2 bases outside the gene matches. Germline CDR1 and CDR2: SQVTM and ANQGSEA. Here the CDR3 reads CSVEDIAGYEQYF. As DNA, the CDR3 is TGCAGCGTTGAAGATATAGCGGGCTACGAGCAGTACTTC.

Of note for this clone: The identical CDR3 is also encoded by other nucleotide sequences in the sample. The rearrangement links TRBV7-9 to TRBJ2-3, with D uncertain. Deletions cut 3 bases from V and 2 bases from J, with 9 bases between. This CDR3 is 14 amino acids long. CDR1 and CDR2 (germline): SEHNR, FQNEAQ (reference sequence). In DNA, the CDR3 is TGTGCCAGCAGCTTGGACCGCAACACAGATACGCAGTATTTT. This translates into CASSLDRNTDTQYF.

The V and J genes are TRBV30 and TRBJ2-3; 7 bases are shared with TRBD1. Germline assignment: CDR1 GTSNPN and CDR2 SVGIG (reference sequence). The CDR3 spans 13 residues. Trimming cost V 6 bases and J 5 bases; bases outside gene matches: 8. The CDR3 bases are TGTGCCTGCAACCGGGACAGTAAAGATACGCAGTATTTT. Residues: CACNRDSKDTQYF.

The gene calls are TRBV6-5 and TRBJ2-7; 7 positions match TRBD1. This CDR3 contains 11 residues. Germline V gene data show CDR1 as MNHEY and CDR2 as SVGAGI. J gave up 9 bases and V 3 bases, and 2 bases lay outside the gene matches. The DNA of the CDR3 is TGTGCCAGCAGTTATAGGGACAGGCAGTACTTC. It is translated as CASSYRDRQYF.

The gene calls are TRBV6-5 and TRBJ2-3, with D possibly TRBD1 on 6 matching bases. Looked up from germline, CDR1 is MNHEY and CDR2 is SVGAGI. Trimming took 6 bases from V and 0 from J, leaving 10 bases between them. The CDR3 extends over 14 amino acids. The CDR3 spells CASRTRGSTDTQYF. CDR3 bases: TGTGCCAGCAGGACCAGGGGTAGCACAGATACGCAGTATTTT.

This clone was seen a handful of times. V gene TRBV28 combines with J gene TRBJ1-2; D is unclear. Trimming pared 3 bases from V and 4 bases from J, leaving 9 bases between. Germline V lookup: CDR1 MDHEN, CDR2 SYDVKM. CDR3 length: 13 amino acids. The chain's CDR3 is CASSLIDSYGYTF. The CDR3 DNA reads TGTGCCAGCAGTTTGATTGATTCCTATGGCTACACCTTC.

The rearrangement links TRBV27 to TRBJ2-7; 8 nucleotides line up with TRBD2. This CDR3 comprises 15 residues. V lost 8 bases to trimming and J lost 0 bases; unmatched junction nucleotides: 9. In germline, CDR1 is MNHEY, CDR2 SMNVEV (reference sequence). CDR3 protein: CASRGGLADSYEQYF. In nucleotides, the CDR3 is TGTGCCAGCCGGGGGGGGCTAGCGGACTCCTACGAGCAGTACTTC.

The rearrangement uses TRBV5-4 and TRBJ1-1; tentatively, D is TRBD1 (5 bases). Germline-derived CDR1 and CDR2 are SGHNT and YYREEE (reference sequence). The CDR3 covers 15 residues. Trimming took off 4 bases at V and 6 bases at J, with 19 bases between the two ends. DNA for the CDR3: TGTGCCAGCAGCCATAAACGGGGCGGGGGGTCTGAAGCTTTCTTT. Translating it yields CASSHKRGGGSEAFF.

The chain employs TRBV5-6 and TRBJ1-1; 7 bases map to TRBD1. J was trimmed by 1 base and V by 7 bases; bases with no gene match: 7. This CDR3 has 14 residues. Germline V gene sequence: CDR1 SGHDT, CDR2 YYEEEE. For the CDR3, the DNA is TGTGCCAGCTTGGAGGCAGGGGGGAACACTGAAGCTTTCTTT. Translated: CASLEAGGNTEAFF.

The chain couples TRBV10-3 to TRBJ2-6, with D perhaps TRBD2 (6 bases). Germline V gene sequence: CDR1 ENHRY, CDR2 SYGVKD. V was cut by 8 bases and J by 4 bases, with 12 bases left in between. The CDR3 is 14 residues long. CDR3 in DNA: TGTGCCATCGGTTACGGGAGCGGGGCCAACGTCCTGACTTTC. Translation gives CAIGYGSGANVLTF.

The rearrangement links TRBV27 to TRBJ2-1; D possibly uses TRBD1 or TRBD2 (5 bases each). This CDR3 comprises 16 residues. CDR1 and CDR2 from the germline V gene are MNHEY and SMNVEV (reference sequence). The ends were cut back, 4 bases at V and 4 bases at J, with 17 bases in the middle. The CDR3 DNA is TGTGCCAGCAGTTCAATCCTCGGGACGGCTTACAATGAGCAGTTCTTC. Amino acids: CASSSILGTAYNEQFF.

The chain has TRBV28 and TRBJ2-7; TRBD1 is a possible D gene (5 bases). The CDR3 length is 15 residues. Trimming took 1 base from V and 2 from J, leaving 12 bases between them. Germline CDR1 reads MDHEN; CDR2 reads SYDVKM. The CDR3 here is CASSLFKGFTYEQYF. CDR3 DNA sequence: TGTGCCAGCAGTTTATTTAAGGGGTTTACCTACGAGCAGTACTTC. Based on the CDR3 plus reference TRBV28 and TRBJ2-7, the full variable domain is DVKVTQSSRYLVKRTGEKVFLECVQDMDHENMFWYRQDPGLGLRLIYFSYDVKMKEKGDIPEGYSVSREKKERFSLILESASTNQTSMYLCASSLFKGFTYEQYFGPGTRLTVT.

This chain connects TRBV29-1 to TRBJ2-2; TRBD1 might be the D (7 bases). V lost 5 bases and J 3 bases, leaving 10 bases between the germline ends. The CDR3 runs 13 residues. Germline V gives CDR1 SQVTM, CDR2 ANQGSEA. The CDR3 loop is CSVRRGDTGELFF. The CDR3 coding sequence is TGCAGCGTTCGCAGGGGGGACACCGGGGAGCTGTTTTTT.

This clone was counted at least ten times. DNA of the CDR3: TGTGCCAGCAGCTTAGAAGGGACAGTAGTGAACACCGGGGAGCTGTTTTTT. Its translation: CASSLEGTVVNTGELFF. The chain links TRBV7-3 to TRBJ2-2; TRBD1 aligns across 7 bases. J was trimmed by 1 base and V by 2 bases; bases with no gene match: 7. CDR3 length: 17 amino acids. Per germline, CDR1 SGHTA and CDR2 FQGTGA.